This T cell receptor (beta chain) was sequenced in a study of identical twins. Study-wide results and caveats: A lower insertion count was a feature of abundant cord blood beta clonotypes, with no such feature in memory repertoires.

Ten or more counts support this clonotype. Its target is unknown. MiXCR, run by TCRdb on the 5' RACE reads, gives a single entry per CDR3 protein. Of 200,000 to 250,000 distinct CDR3 sequences in the sample, 5.5% to 8% were seen once. This CDR3 region has 14 residues. The germline gives CDR1 SGDLS, CDR2 YYNGEE. V lost 0 bases and J lost 4, with 11 bases in between. This same sample was also taken into another study, of yellow fever vaccine responses in identical twins.

The sequence was collected from a woman between 18 and 29 years old in good health. Material for sequencing was memory (CD45RO+) T cells sorted from blood. J is TRBJ2-7 and V is TRBV9; possible D gene TRBD1, 5 bases. The CDR3 DNA reads TGTGCCAGCAGCGTAGGGGCAGGGTTGTACGAGCAGTACTTC. Translating it yields CASSVGAGLYEQYF.